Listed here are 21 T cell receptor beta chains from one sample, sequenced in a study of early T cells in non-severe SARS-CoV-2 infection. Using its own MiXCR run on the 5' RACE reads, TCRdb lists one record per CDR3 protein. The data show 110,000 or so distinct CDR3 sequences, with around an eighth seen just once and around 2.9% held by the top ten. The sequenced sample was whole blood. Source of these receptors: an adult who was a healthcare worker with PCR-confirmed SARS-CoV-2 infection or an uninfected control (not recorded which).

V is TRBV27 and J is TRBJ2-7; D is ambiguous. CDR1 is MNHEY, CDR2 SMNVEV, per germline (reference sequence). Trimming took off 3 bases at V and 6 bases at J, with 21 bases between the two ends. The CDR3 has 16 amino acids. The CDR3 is CASSLVHRVAAGEQYF. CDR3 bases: TGTGCCAGCAGTTTGGTTCACCGTGTGGCAGCCGGCGAGCAGTACTTC.

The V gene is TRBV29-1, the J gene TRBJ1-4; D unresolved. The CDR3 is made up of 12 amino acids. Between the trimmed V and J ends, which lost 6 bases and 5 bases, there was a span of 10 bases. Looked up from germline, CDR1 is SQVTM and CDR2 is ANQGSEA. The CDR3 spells CSVLAGNEKLFF. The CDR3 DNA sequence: TGCAGCGTCTTGGCGGGGAATGAAAAACTGTTTTTT.

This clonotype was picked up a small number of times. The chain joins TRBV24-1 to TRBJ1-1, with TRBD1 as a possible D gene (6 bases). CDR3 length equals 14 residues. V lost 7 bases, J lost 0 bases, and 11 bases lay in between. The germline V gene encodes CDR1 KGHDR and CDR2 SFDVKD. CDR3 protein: CATRSGTLNTEAFF. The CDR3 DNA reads TGTGCCACCAGATCCGGGACACTGAACACTGAAGCTTTCTTT.

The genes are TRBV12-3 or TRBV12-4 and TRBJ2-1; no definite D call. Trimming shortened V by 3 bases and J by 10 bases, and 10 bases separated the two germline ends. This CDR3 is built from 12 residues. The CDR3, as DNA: TGTGCCAGCAGTTTGGGTGTGGGAGAGCAGTTCTTC. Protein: CASSLGVGEQFF.

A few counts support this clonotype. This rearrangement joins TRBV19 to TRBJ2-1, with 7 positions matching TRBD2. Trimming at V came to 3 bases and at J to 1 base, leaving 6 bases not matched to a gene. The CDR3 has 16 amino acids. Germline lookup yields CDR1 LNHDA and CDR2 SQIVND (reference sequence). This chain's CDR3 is CASSMGTTTSYNEQFF. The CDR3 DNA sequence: TGTGCCAGTAGTATGGGGACTACCACATCCTACAATGAGCAGTTCTTC.

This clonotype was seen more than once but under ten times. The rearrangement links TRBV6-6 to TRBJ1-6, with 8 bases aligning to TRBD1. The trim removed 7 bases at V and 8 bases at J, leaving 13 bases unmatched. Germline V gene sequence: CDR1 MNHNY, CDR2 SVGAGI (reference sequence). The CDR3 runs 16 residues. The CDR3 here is CASTPGQGASHSPLHF. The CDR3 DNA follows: TGTGCCAGCACCCCGGGTCAGGGGGCCAGTCATTCACCCCTCCACTTT.

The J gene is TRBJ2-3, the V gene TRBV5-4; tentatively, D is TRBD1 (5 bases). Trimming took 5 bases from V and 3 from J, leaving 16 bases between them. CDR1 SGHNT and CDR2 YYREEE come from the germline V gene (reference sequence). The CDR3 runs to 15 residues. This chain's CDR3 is CASRQDIGVTDTQYF. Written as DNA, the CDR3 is TGTGCCAGCAGGCAAGACATAGGGGTGACAGATACGCAGTATTTT.

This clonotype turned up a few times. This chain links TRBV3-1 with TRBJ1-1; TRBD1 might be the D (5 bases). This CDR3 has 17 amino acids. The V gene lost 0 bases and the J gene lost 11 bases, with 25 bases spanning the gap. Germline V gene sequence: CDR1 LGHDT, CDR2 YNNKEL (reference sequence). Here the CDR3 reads CASSQEFSPGRPGVAFF. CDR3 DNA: TGTGCCAGCAGCCAAGAATTCTCTCCGGGACGACCAGGAGTGGCTTTCTTT. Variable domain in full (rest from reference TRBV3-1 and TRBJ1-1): DTAVSQTPKYLVTQMGNDKSIKCEQNLGHDTMYWYKQDSKKFLKIMFSYNNKELIINETVPNRFSPKSPDKAHLNLHINSLELGDSAVYFCASSQEFSPGRPGVAFFGQGTRLTVV.

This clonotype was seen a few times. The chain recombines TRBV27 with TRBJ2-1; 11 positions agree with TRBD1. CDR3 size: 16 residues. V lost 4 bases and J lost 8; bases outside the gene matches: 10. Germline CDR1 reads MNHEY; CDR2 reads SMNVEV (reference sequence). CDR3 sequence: CASSSQDRGQYDEQFF. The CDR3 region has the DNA TGTGCCAGCAGTTCCCAGGACAGGGGGCAATATGATGAGCAGTTCTTC.

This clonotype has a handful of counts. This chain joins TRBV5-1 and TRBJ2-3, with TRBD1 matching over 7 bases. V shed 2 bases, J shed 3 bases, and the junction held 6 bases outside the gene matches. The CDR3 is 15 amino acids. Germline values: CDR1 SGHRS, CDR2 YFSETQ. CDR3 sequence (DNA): TGCGCCAGCAGCTTAAGCCAGGGGGAAACAGATACGCAGTATTTT. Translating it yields CASSLSQGETDTQYF.

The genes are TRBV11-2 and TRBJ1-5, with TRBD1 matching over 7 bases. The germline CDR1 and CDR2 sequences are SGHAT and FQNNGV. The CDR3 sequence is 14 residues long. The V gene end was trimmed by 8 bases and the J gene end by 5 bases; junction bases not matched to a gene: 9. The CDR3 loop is CASVKSQGHQPQHF. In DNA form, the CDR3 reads TGTGCCAGCGTAAAATCACAGGGGCATCAGCCCCAGCATTTT.

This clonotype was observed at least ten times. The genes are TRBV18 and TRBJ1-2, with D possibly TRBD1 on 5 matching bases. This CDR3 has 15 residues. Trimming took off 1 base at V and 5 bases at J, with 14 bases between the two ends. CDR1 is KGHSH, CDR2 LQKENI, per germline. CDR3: CASSPRSDIRYGYTF. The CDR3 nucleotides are TGTGCCAGCTCACCACGGTCGGACATTAGATATGGCTACACCTTC.

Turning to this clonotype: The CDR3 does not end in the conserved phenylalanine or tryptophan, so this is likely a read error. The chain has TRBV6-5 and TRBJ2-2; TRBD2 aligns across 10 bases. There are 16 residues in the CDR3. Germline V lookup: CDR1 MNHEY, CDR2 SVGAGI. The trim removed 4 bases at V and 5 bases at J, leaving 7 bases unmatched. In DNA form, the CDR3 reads TGTGCCAGCAGTTCGCCAGCGGGAGGGCCGACCGGGGAGCTGTTTTCT. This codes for CASSSPAGGPTGELFS.

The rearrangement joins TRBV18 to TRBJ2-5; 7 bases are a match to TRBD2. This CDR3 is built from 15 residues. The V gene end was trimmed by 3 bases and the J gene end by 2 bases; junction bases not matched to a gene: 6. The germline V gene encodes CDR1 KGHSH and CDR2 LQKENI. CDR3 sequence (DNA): TGTGCCAGCTCACCCCCGTGGACTAGTCAAGAGACCCAGTACTTC. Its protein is CASSPPWTSQETQYF.

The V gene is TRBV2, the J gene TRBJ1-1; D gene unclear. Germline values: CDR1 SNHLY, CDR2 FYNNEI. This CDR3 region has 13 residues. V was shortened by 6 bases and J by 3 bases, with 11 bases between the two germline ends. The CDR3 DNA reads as TGTGCCAGCAGGTCTCAAGCTCACACTGAAGCTTTCTTT. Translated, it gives CASRSQAHTEAFF.

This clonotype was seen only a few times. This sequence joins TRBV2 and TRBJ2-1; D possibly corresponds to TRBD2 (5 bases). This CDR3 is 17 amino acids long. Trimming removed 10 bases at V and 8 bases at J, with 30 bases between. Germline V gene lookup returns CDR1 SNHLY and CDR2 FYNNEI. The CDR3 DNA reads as TGTGCCACTCGCAGCCGGAGAGGGCTAGCTAGATCCGATGAGCAGTTCTTC. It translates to CATRSRRGLARSDEQFF.

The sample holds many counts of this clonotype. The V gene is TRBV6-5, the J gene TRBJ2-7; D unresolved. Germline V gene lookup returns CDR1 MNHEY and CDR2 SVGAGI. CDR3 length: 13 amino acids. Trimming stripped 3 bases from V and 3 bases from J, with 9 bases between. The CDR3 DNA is TGTGCCAGCAGTTATTCCGGCCACTACGAGCAGTACTTC. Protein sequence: CASSYSGHYEQYF.

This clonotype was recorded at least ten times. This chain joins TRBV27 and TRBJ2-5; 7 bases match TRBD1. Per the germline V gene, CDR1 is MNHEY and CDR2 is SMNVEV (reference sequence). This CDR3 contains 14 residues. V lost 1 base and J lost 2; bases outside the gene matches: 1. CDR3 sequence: CASSLWGQQETQYF. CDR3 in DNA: TGTGCCAGCAGTTTATGGGGACAGCAAGAGACCCAGTACTTC.

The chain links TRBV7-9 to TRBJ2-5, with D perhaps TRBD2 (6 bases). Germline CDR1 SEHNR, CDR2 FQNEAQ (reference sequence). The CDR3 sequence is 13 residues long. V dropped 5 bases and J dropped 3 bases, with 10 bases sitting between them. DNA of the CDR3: TGTGCCAGCAGCATCGGACTAAAAGAGACCCAGTACTTC. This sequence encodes CASSIGLKETQYF.

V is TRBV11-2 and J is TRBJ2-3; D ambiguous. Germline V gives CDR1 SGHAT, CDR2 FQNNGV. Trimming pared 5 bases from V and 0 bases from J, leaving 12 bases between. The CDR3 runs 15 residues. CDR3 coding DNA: TGTGCCAGCAGCCCCAGATTCCCAAGCACAGATACGCAGTATTTT. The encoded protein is CASSPRFPSTDTQYF.

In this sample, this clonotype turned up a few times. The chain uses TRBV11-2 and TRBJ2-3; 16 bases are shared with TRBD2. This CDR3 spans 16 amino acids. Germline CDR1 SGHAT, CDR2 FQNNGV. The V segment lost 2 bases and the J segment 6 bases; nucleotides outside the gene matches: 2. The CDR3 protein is CASSLMGLAGGDTQYF. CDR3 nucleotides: TGTGCCAGCAGCTTAATGGGACTAGCGGGGGGGGATACGCAGTATTTT.